This TCR beta chain was captured in a study of T-cell reconstitution after alpha-beta-depleted transplantation in children. Study results and limitations: Newly produced T cells mostly accounted for T-cell counts and diversity one year post-transplant. Expanded graft clones numbering several hundred reportedly gave rise to alpha-beta T cells about two months after transplant.

The CDR3 runs to 14 residues. V lost 5 bases to trimming and J lost 10 bases; unmatched junction nucleotides: 6. Germline-derived CDR1 and CDR2 are SGHTA and FQGNSA. Unique molecular identifiers were incorporated when the TCRbeta library was constructed. From the PCR reads, TCRdb called clonotypes with MiXCR, one entry per CDR3 protein. The table records a few hundred thousand distinct CDR3 sequences, 25% to 30% of them present only once. Points on this clonotype: What it binds is not known.

The material was PBMCs, obtained before TCRalphabeta/CD19-depleted stem cell transplant. This TCR derives from a boy under two years old with Wiskott-Aldrich syndrome, due to receive a stem cell transplant. The chain links TRBV7-2 to TRBJ2-1; 12 nucleotides agree with TRBD2. The CDR3 reads CASSHRTSGNEQFF. The CDR3, as DNA: TGTGCCAGCAGCCACCGGACTAGCGGGAACGAGCAGTTCTTC.